The rows below give T cell receptor beta chains drawn from one sample of a study of blood T cells in healthy people across ages. MiXCR, run by TCRdb on the 5' RACE reads, gives a single entry per CDR3 protein. Seen here are under 1,100,000 distinct CDR3 sequences, roughly 24% observed once, and the top ten hold around 0.75%. These data were also reused for a study on T cells of mothers and their children.

The sequenced material came from blood. Receptors were obtained from a girl under 10 years old in good health. Both conserved end residues are part of each CDR3. The order of the fields is D gene, J gene, V gene, clone size, CDR3 length, CDR3 DNA, CDR3 protein. The D gene is left open where the match is weak. Clone size is given for some rows only: seen once, a few or many times, or a class if the clone is expanded.

D: -
J: TRBJ2-1
V: TRBV4-3
size: few
length: 14
DNA: TGCGCCAGCAGCCAAGGGGATTTCTCAGGGGAGCAGTTCTTC
CDR3: CASSQGDFSGEQFF

D: -
J: TRBJ2-6
V: TRBV12-5
size: -
length: 15
DNA: TGTGCTAGTGGTTTTCATCCTGATGGGGCCAACGTCCTGACTTTC
CDR3: CASGFHPDGANVLTF

D: -
J: TRBJ1-1
V: TRBV15
size: few
length: 14
DNA: TGTGCCACCAGCGAGGGCAAGATGGGAGGAGAAGCTTTCTTT
CDR3: CATSEGKMGGEAFF

D: -
J: TRBJ1-3
V: TRBV15
size: few
length: 14
DNA: TGTGCCACCGGTCAGGGAGGGCTTGGAAACACCATATATTTT
CDR3: CATGQGGLGNTIYF

D: -
J: TRBJ1-5
V: TRBV20-1
size: -
length: 13
DNA: TGCAGTGCTGAACAGGGCTACAATCAGCCCCAGCATTTT
CDR3: CSAEQGYNQPQHF

D: TRBD2
J: TRBJ2-2
V: TRBV4-1
size: -
length: 17
DNA: TGCGCCAGCAGCCCGCCTTTCAGCGGGAGGATCGCCGGGGAGCTGTTTTTT
CDR3: CASSPPFSGRIAGELFF

D: -
J: TRBJ2-7
V: TRBV20-1
size: -
length: 14
DNA: TGCAGTGCTAGGTTATCTGGAGGGTATTACGAGCAGTACTTC
CDR3: CSARLSGGYYEQYF

D: TRBD2
J: TRBJ2-7
V: TRBV7-8
size: once
length: 15
DNA: TGTGCCAGCAGCTTAGTAGTAGCGGGAGTAAACGAGCAGTACTTC
CDR3: CASSLVVAGVNEQYF

D: -
J: TRBJ1-6
V: TRBV6-6
size: -
length: 14
DNA: TGTGCCAGCAGTTACGGACAGCTTAATTCACCCCTCCACTTT
CDR3: CASSYGQLNSPLHF

D: -
J: TRBJ2-3
V: TRBV7-3
size: -
length: 14
DNA: TGTGCCAGCAGCTCGGACGGACGCACAGATACGCAGTATTTT
CDR3: CASSSDGRTDTQYF

D: -
J: TRBJ2-5
V: TRBV12-3/TRBV12-4
size: few
length: 13
DNA: TGTGCCAGCCGCGACCCTACACAAGAGACCCAGTACTTC
CDR3: CASRDPTQETQYF

D: -
J: TRBJ2-5
V: TRBV29-1
size: -
length: 13
DNA: TGCAGCGTTGCCTACAGGACGCGCGAGACCCAGTACTTC
CDR3: CSVAYRTRETQYF

D: -
J: TRBJ2-5
V: TRBV7-8
size: few
length: 11
DNA: TGTGCCAGCAGCGAAAAAGAGACCCAGCACTTC
CDR3: CASSEKETQHF

D: -
J: TRBJ2-1
V: TRBV12-3/TRBV12-4
size: -
length: 14
DNA: TGTGCCATCGACAACTCCGGGGTTTACAATGAGCAGTTCTTC
CDR3: CAIDNSGVYNEQFF

D: -
J: TRBJ2-7
V: TRBV10-3
size: -
length: 14
DNA: TGTGTCATCAGCCTCGGACTGCTAACCTACGAGCAGTACTTC
CDR3: CVISLGLLTYEQYF

D: -
J: TRBJ2-2
V: TRBV20-1
size: few
length: 12
DNA: TGCAGTGCTACCGAGTCCGCCGGGGAGCTGTTTTTT
CDR3: CSATESAGELFF

D: -
J: TRBJ2-3
V: TRBV4-3
size: few
length: 15
DNA: TGCGCCAGCAGCCAAGATACTCAGTCCACAGATACGCAGTATTTT
CDR3: CASSQDTQSTDTQYF

D: TRBD2
J: TRBJ2-3
V: TRBV14
size: few
length: 14
DNA: TGTGCCAGCAGCTACGGACTAGCGGTAAATCGTGGGAATTTT
CDR3: CASSYGLAVNRGNF

D: -
J: TRBJ2-7
V: TRBV4-2
size: few
length: 12
DNA: TGTGCCAGCAGCCGTGCATCGGAACTGCAGTACTTC
CDR3: CASSRASELQYF

D: TRBD1
J: TRBJ2-1
V: TRBV7-9
size: -
length: 12
DNA: TGTGCCAGCGAAGGGACAGGTAATGAGCAGTTCTTC
CDR3: CASEGTGNEQFF

D: TRBD1
J: TRBJ2-3
V: TRBV7-6
size: -
length: 16
DNA: TGTGCCAGCAGCTTAGAGACAGGGGGCTTGACAGATACGCAGTATTTT
CDR3: CASSLETGGLTDTQYF

D: -
J: TRBJ2-1
V: TRBV4-2
size: -
length: 14
DNA: TGTGCCAGCAGCCAAGATGCGTCTGGAGATGAGCAGTTCTTC
CDR3: CASSQDASGDEQFF

D: -
J: TRBJ1-1
V: TRBV20-1
size: -
length: 11
DNA: TGCAGTGCCATTTGGGACACTGAAGCTTTCTTT
CDR3: CSAIWDTEAFF

D: -
J: TRBJ1-4
V: TRBV20-1
size: -
length: 17
DNA: TGCAGTGCTAGTTCCCCGGGGGGGCATGCAACTAATGAAAAACTGTTTTTT
CDR3: CSASSPGGHATNEKLFF

D: TRBD2
J: TRBJ2-1
V: TRBV7-2
size: few
length: 16
DNA: TGTGCCAGCAGCCTACGGACTAGCGGGATCAGTAATGAGCAGTTCTTC
CDR3: CASSLRTSGISNEQFF

D: -
J: TRBJ1-1
V: TRBV9
size: -
length: 13
DNA: TGTGCCAGCAGCGTAGCGGGATCGGCTGAAGCTTTCTTT
CDR3: CASSVAGSAEAFF

D: -
J: TRBJ1-4
V: TRBV13
size: -
length: 15
DNA: TGTGCCAGCAGCTTAGATTCAAGGCCAGCTGAAAAACTGTTTTTT
CDR3: CASSLDSRPAEKLFF

D: -
J: TRBJ2-6
V: TRBV5-6
size: -
length: 16
DNA: TGTGCCAGCAGTTACATCACCGGGACAGGGGCCAACGTCCTGACTTTC
CDR3: CASSYITGTGANVLTF

D: -
J: TRBJ2-1
V: TRBV12-3/TRBV12-4
size: -
length: 12
DNA: TGTGCCAGCAGTTTAGGGATTCATGAGCAGTTCTTC
CDR3: CASSLGIHEQFF

D: TRBD2
J: TRBJ2-3
V: TRBV24-1
size: few
length: 17
DNA: TGTGCCACCAGTGATGTACTAGCGGGAGGAATCGCAGATACGCAGTATTTT
CDR3: CATSDVLAGGIADTQYF

D: -
J: TRBJ1-2
V: TRBV3-1
size: -
length: 12
DNA: TGTGCCAGCAGCCAAGGAGGGGGTGGCTACACCTTC
CDR3: CASSQGGGGYTF

D: -
J: TRBJ2-7
V: TRBV6-5
size: -
length: 13
DNA: TGTGCCAGCAGTTACGGCAGGGTGTACGAGCAGTACTTC
CDR3: CASSYGRVYEQYF

D: -
J: TRBJ2-7
V: TRBV5-1
size: -
length: 15
DNA: TGCGCCAGCAGCTCCCCGGGTCCGGGGGACTACGAGCAGTACTTC
CDR3: CASSSPGPGDYEQYF

D: TRBD2
J: TRBJ2-4
V: TRBV28
size: few
length: 18
DNA: TGTGCCAGCGGGCTAGCGGGAGGAGGGAAACTAGCCAAAAACATTCAGTACTTC
CDR3: CASGLAGGGKLAKNIQYF

D: TRBD1
J: TRBJ2-2
V: TRBV20-1
size: -
length: 14
DNA: TGCAGTGCGGTGGACAGGGCGAGCACCGGGAAGCTGTTTTTT
CDR3: CSAVDRASTGKLFF

D: TRBD1
J: TRBJ2-5
V: TRBV3-1
size: few
length: 17
DNA: TGTGCCAGCAGCCAAGAAGTTCCAGGGGGTGACCAAGAGACCCAGTACTTC
CDR3: CASSQEVPGGDQETQYF

D: TRBD1
J: TRBJ2-1
V: TRBV7-3
size: -
length: 15
DNA: TGTGCCAGCAGCTCCGGGACAGCACCGTACAATGAGCAGTTCTTC
CDR3: CASSSGTAPYNEQFF

D: TRBD1
J: TRBJ2-1
V: TRBV11-2
size: -
length: 17
DNA: TGTGCCAGCAGCTTAATTTTCAGGGGGCCTTCCTACAATGAGCAGTTCTTC
CDR3: CASSLIFRGPSYNEQFF

D: -
J: TRBJ1-1
V: TRBV7-8
size: few
length: 14
DNA: TGTGCCAGCAGGTTAATCCAAACTGGAACTGAAGCTTTCTTT
CDR3: CASRLIQTGTEAFF

D: -
J: TRBJ1-2
V: TRBV9
size: -
length: 14
DNA: TGTGCCAGCAGCTTAGGATTACAGCAGGTTGGCTACACCTTC
CDR3: CASSLGLQQVGYTF

D: TRBD2
J: TRBJ2-3
V: TRBV9
size: -
length: 17
DNA: TGTGCCAGCAGCGAGCAAGGACTAGCGGGAGGGGCAGATACGCAGTATTTT
CDR3: CASSEQGLAGGADTQYF

D: TRBD1
J: TRBJ1-5
V: TRBV6-5
size: -
length: 14
DNA: TGTGCCAGCAGAGGACAGGGACGCAATCAGCCCCAGCATTTT
CDR3: CASRGQGRNQPQHF

D: -
J: TRBJ2-1
V: TRBV12-3/TRBV12-4
size: -
length: 13
DNA: TGTGCCAGCAGCCCCGGGAGACGGGATGAGCAGTTCTTC
CDR3: CASSPGRRDEQFF

D: TRBD1
J: TRBJ1-2
V: TRBV18
size: few
length: 15
DNA: TGTGCCAGCTCACCAGGGGACAGGAAGGACTATGGCTACACCTTC
CDR3: CASSPGDRKDYGYTF

D: -
J: TRBJ2-1
V: TRBV7-9
size: -
length: 14
DNA: TGTGCCAGCAGCCTACTAAGGGGCTACAATGAGCAGTTCTTC
CDR3: CASSLLRGYNEQFF

D: TRBD1
J: TRBJ2-3
V: TRBV3-1
size: -
length: 15
DNA: TGTGCCAGCAGCCTGAACGACAGGGTCGCAGATACGCAGTATTTT
CDR3: CASSLNDRVADTQYF

D: -
J: TRBJ2-6
V: TRBV12-3/TRBV12-4
size: few
length: 15
DNA: TGTACCATCACGGGGCAGGAGTACGGGGCCAACGTCCTGACTTTC
CDR3: CTITGQEYGANVLTF

D: -
J: TRBJ2-2
V: TRBV5-1
size: few
length: 16
DNA: TGCGCCAGCAGCCCTGCTGGAGCCTCGAACACCGGGGAGCTGTTTTTT
CDR3: CASSPAGASNTGELFF

D: -
J: TRBJ1-4
V: TRBV3-1
size: few
length: 14
DNA: TGTGCCAGCAGCCGTAATCCAAGGACTGAAAAACTGTTTTTT
CDR3: CASSRNPRTEKLFF

D: -
J: TRBJ1-2
V: TRBV7-3
size: few
length: 13
DNA: TGTGCCAGCGGAGAGGCCCTGTTGGATGGCTACACCTTC
CDR3: CASGEALLDGYTF

D: TRBD1
J: TRBJ1-4
V: TRBV14
size: -
length: 15
DNA: TGTGCCAGCAGCCAGCTCCCGGGGACAGGGGAAAAACTGTTTTTT
CDR3: CASSQLPGTGEKLFF

D: -
J: TRBJ2-5
V: TRBV12-3/TRBV12-4
size: -
length: 14
DNA: TGTGCCAGCAGTTCGGGACTTCCTGAAGAGACCCAGTACTTC
CDR3: CASSSGLPEETQYF

D: -
J: TRBJ2-1
V: TRBV20-1
size: -
length: 15
DNA: TGCAGTGCTAGAGCCCCACGGACCGGGAACAATGAGCAGTTCTTC
CDR3: CSARAPRTGNNEQFF